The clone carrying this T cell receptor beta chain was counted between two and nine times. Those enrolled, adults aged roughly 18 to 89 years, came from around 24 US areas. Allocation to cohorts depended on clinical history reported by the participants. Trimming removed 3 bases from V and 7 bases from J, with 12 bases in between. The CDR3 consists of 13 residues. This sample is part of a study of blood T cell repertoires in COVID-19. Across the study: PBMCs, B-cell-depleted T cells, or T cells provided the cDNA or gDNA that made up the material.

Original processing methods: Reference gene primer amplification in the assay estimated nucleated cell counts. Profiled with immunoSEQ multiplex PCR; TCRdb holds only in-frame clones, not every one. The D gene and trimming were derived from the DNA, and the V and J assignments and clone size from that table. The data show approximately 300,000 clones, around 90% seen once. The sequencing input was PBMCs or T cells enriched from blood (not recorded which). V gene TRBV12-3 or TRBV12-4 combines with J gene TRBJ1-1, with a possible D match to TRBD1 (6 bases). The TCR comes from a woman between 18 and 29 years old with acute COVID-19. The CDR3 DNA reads TGTGCCAGCAGTTTTCGACAGGCGGGTGAAGCTTTCTTT. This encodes CASSFRQAGEAFF.